Included here is one TCR beta chain sequence, with context. This sample stems from a study of technical replicates of blood from a few donors. This CDR3 is 13 amino acids long. V was shortened by 2 bases and J by 7 bases, with 11 bases between the two germline ends. Germline CDR1 is SEHNR and CDR2 is FQNEAQ (reference sequence). Repertoires were generated with immunoSEQ multiplex PCR, while TCRdb's copy carries only in-frame clones and drops some. Of about 75,000 clones in the sample, over 80% were seen once. The TCR originated in a human donor in good health. V usage is TRBV7-9 and J usage is TRBJ1-1, with D unresolved. Sequences were obtained from T cells isolated from PBMCs. The DNA for the CDR3 is TGTGCCAGCAGCTTAAAGTACCCTAATGAAGCTTTCTTT. Translating gives CASSLKYPNEAFF.